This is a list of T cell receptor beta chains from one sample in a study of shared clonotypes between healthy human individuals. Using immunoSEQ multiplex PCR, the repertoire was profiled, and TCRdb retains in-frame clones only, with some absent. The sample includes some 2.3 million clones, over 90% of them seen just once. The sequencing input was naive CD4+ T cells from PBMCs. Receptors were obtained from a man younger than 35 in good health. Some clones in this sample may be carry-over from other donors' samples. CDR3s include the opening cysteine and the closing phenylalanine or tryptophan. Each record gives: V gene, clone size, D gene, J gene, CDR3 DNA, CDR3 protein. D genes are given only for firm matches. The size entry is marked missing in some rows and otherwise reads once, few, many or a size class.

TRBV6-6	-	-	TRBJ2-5	TGTGCCAGCAGTCCCCCCCGCAGGCAAGAGACCCAGTACTTC	CASSPPRRQETQYF
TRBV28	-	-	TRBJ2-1	TGTGCCAGCAGTTTATGGGCATCGAATGAGCAGTTCTTC	CASSLWASNEQFF
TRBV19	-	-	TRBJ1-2	TGTGCCAGTAGTACCGGACAGAACTATGGCTACACCTTC	CASSTGQNYGYTF
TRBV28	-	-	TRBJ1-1	TGTGCCAGCAGTGAGCCGGTGAACACTGAAGCTTTCTTT	CASSEPVNTEAFF
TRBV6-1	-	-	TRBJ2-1	TGTGCCAGCAGTGAAATACGCATCCTTGTCAATGAGCAGTTCTTC	CASSEIRILVNEQFF
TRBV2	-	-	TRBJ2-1	TGTGCCAGCTCGGGCCAGGGAATCGATGAGCAGTTCTTC	CASSGQGIDEQFF
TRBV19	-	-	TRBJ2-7	TGTGCCAGTAGCCCCCGTGAATCCTACGAGCAGTACTTC	CASSPRESYEQYF
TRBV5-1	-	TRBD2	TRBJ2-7	TGCGCCAGCAGCCTGGGACTAGCGGGAGGTACCTACGAGCAGTACTTC	CASSLGLAGGTYEQYF
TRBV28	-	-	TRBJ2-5	TGTGCCAGCAGTTCCCCAGCGGCCCTGGGAGAGACCCAGTACTTC	CASSSPAALGETQYF
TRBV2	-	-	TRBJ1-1	TGTGCCAGCAGGGGCAGGTCGACAAGCAACACTGAAGCTTTCTTT	CASRGRSTSNTEAFF
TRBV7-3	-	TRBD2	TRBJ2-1	TGTGCCAGCAGCATGAGCGGGAGCTCCTACAATGAGCAGTTCTTC	CASSMSGSSYNEQFF
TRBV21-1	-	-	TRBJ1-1	TGTGCCAGCAGCCCAGAGGGTGATTCATACAGCTTGAACACTGAAGCTTTCTTT	CASSPEGDSYSLNTEAFF
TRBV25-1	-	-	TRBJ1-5	TGTGCCAGCAGTGTGGGAAGTGGGCAGCCCCAGCATTTT	CASSVGSGQPQHF
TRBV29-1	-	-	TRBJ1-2	TGCAGCGTAACGGGACTTCTTAACTATGGCTACACCTTC	CSVTGLLNYGYTF
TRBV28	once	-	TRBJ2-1	TGTGCCAGCAGTTCCTCGAGGGAGCAGTTCTTC	CASSSSREQFF
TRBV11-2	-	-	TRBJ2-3	TGTGCCAGCAGCTTAATTTCTTCTAGCACAGATACGCAGTATTTT	CASSLISSSTDTQYF
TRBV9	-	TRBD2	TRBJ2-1	TGTGCCAGCAGCGTGAAAGCGGGAGGGGGTTACAATGAGCAGTTCTTC	CASSVKAGGGYNEQFF
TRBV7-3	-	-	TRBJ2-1	TGTGCCAGCAGCTTAAAAATTTCAGATCCCAATGAGCAGTTCTTC	CASSLKISDPNEQFF
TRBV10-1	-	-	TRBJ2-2	TGCGCCAGCAGTCCCCGGACTCGGGACACCGGGGAGCTGTTTTTT	CASSPRTRDTGELFF
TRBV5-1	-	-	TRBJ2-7	TGCGCCAGCAGCTTGAGTAGCGGCTACGAGCAGTACTTC	CASSLSSGYEQYF
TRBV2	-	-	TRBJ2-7	TGTGCCAGCAAAGACAGAGCCGCCTACGAGCAGTACTTC	CASKDRAAYEQYF
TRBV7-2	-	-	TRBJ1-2	TGTGCCAGCAGCTTAGGCCCTCGGCCTCGGAAGGGCTATGGCTACACCTTC	CASSLGPRPRKGYGYTF
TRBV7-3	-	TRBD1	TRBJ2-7	TGTGCCAGCAGCTTCCCCCTTGGACAGGGGGCGTACGAGCAGTACTTC	CASSFPLGQGAYEQYF
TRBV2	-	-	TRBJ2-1	TGTGCCAGCAGTGTGGCCGGCAGCTCCTACAATGAGCAGTTCTTC	CASSVAGSSYNEQFF
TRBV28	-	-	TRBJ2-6	TGTGCCAGCAGTTTATCAGGGTCCGGGGCCAACGTCCTGACTTTC	CASSLSGSGANVLTF
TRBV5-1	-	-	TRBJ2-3	TGCGCCAGCAGCCCCGTCAAGGTCACAGATACGCAGTATTTT	CASSPVKVTDTQYF
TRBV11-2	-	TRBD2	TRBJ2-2	TGTGCCAGCAGGCCTAGCGGGAGGGCCGGGGAGCTGTTTTTT	CASRPSGRAGELFF
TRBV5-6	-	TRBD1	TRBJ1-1	TGTGCCAGCAGCTTAGGGGGTCGGGACAGTCGCACTGAAGCTTTCTTT	CASSLGGRDSRTEAFF
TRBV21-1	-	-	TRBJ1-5	TGTGCCAGCAGTCCGGGGCCCTACAATCAGCCCCAGCATTTT	CASSPGPYNQPQHF
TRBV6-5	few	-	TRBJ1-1	TGTGCCAGCAGTTACCCAGGACAACACTTAAGTTTCTTT	CASSYPGQHLSFF
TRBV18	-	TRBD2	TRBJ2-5	TGTGCCAGCTCACGTCCTAGCGGGTCTCAAGAGACCCAGTACTTC	CASSRPSGSQETQYF
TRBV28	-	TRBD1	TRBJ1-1	TGTGCCAGCAGTTTATTTACAGGGGGGAGCACTGAAGCTTTCTTT	CASSLFTGGSTEAFF
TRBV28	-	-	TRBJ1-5	TGTGCCAGCAACCTTGCGGGGTTCAATCAGCCCCAGCATTTT	CASNLAGFNQPQHF